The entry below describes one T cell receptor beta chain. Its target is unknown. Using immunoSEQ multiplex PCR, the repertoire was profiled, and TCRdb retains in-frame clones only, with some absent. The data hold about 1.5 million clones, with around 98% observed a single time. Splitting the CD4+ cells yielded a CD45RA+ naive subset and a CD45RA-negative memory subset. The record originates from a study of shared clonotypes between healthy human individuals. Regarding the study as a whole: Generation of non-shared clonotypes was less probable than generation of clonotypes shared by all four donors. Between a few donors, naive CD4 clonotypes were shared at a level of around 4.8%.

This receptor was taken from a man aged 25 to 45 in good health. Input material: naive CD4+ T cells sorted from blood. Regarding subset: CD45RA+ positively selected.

CDR3 sequence: CATSGGNEQFF. Here the CDR3 DNA reads TGTGCCACCTCAGGGGGCAATGAGCAGTTCTTC. The rearrangement joins TRBV10-3 to TRBJ2-1, with TRBD1 matching 7 bases. This CDR3 comprises 11 residues. With 10 bases clipped from V and 6 bases from J, the junction kept 3 bases outside the gene matches. Looked up from germline, CDR1 is ENHRY and CDR2 is SYGVKD.